The 25 T cell receptor beta chains reported below all come from one sample, sequenced in a study of T cells after yellow fever vaccination. One entry per CDR3 protein results from TCRdb running MiXCR on the 5' RACE reads. The sample yields 300,000 to 350,000 distinct CDR3 sequences, approximately 4% seen once. Here the sequenced sample was PBMCs, taken 15 days after the yellow fever booster vaccination. The receptors were gathered from a man between 18 and 29 years old who received the YFV17D yellow fever vaccine.

This clonotype was observed many times. V gene TRBV5-1 combines with J gene TRBJ1-4, with D possibly being TRBD1 (5 bases). Trimming removed 1 base from V and 5 bases from J, with 12 bases in between. Germline V gene data show CDR1 as SGHRS and CDR2 as YFSETQ. The CDR3 covers 15 residues. Here the CDR3 reads CASSLFQGGNEKLFF. CDR3 nucleotides: TGCGCCAGCAGCTTGTTTCAGGGCGGGAATGAAAAACTGTTTTTT. Supplemented by reference TRBV5-1 and TRBJ1-4, the full variable domain reads KAGVTQTPRYLIKTRGQQVTLSCSPISGHRSVSWYQQTPGQGLQFLFEYFSETQRNKGNFPGRFSGRQFSNSRSEMNVSTLELGDSALYLCASSLFQGGNEKLFFGSGTQLSVL.

This chain uses TRBV6-6 with TRBJ2-3, with D unresolved. The CDR3 contains 15 residues. The germline gives CDR1 MNHNY, CDR2 SVGAGI (reference sequence). Trimming took 0 bases from V and 2 from J, leaving 9 bases between them. CDR3 in DNA: TGTGCCAGCAGTTACTCGCCTTCCATCACAGATACGCAGTATTTT. This sequence encodes CASSYSPSITDTQYF.

This clonotype was seen ten or more times. The V call is TRBV7-2, the J call TRBJ2-4; TRBD1 matches 9 bases. The CDR3 is 15 amino acids. V lost 5 bases, J lost 15 bases, and 17 bases stayed unmatched. Germline CDR1 and CDR2: SGHTA and FQGNSA. This chain's CDR3 is CASSLRSSLDRGSYF. In DNA form, the CDR3 reads TGTGCCAGCAGCCTACGAAGTTCTTTGGACAGGGGTTCGTACTTC.

In this sample, this clonotype turned up many times. The CDR3 nucleotides are TGCGCCAGCAGCCAAGGTACGACCCAGGCGTACAATGAGCAGTTCTTC. It codes for CASSQGTTQAYNEQFF. The gene calls are TRBV4-3 and TRBJ2-1; the D is unclear. The CDR3 has 16 amino acids. The germline V gene has CDR1 LGHNA and CDR2 YSLEER. The germline V and J ends were trimmed by 1 base and 4 bases, with 14 bases remaining between them.

Here the CDR3 reads CASSQRDVDEQFF. The CDR3 DNA reads TGCGCCAGCAGCCAAAGGGACGTCGATGAGCAGTTCTTC. The rearrangement uses TRBV4-1 and TRBJ2-1; D might be TRBD1 or TRBD2, each matching 5 bases. The CDR3 has 13 amino acids. Looked up from germline, CDR1 is MGHRA and CDR2 is YSYEKL. V lost 2 bases, J lost 8 bases, and 10 bases lay in between.

The rearrangement joins TRBV24-1 to TRBJ2-5, with D possibly TRBD1 on 6 matching bases. V lost 7 bases and J 1 base, leaving 9 bases between the germline ends. The CDR3 loop spans 13 amino acids. Germline V gene sequence: CDR1 KGHDR, CDR2 SFDVKD. This CDR3 is CATSGDTQETQYF. CDR3 bases: TGTGCCACCAGCGGGGACACCCAAGAGACCCAGTACTTC.

This clonotype was detected a few times. The chain joins TRBV27 to TRBJ2-7, with TRBD2 matching over 13 bases. CDR1 and CDR2 (germline): MNHEY, SMNVEV (reference sequence). This CDR3 is built from 14 residues. V shed 6 bases and J 4 bases; nucleotides not matched to a gene: 3. CDR3 bases: TGTGCCAGCAGAGGACTAGCGGGGGTTTACGAGCAGTACTTC. The encoded protein is CASRGLAGVYEQYF.

This clonotype was detected ten times or more. This rearrangement joins TRBV18 to TRBJ2-6; D unresolved. Germline V gene data show CDR1 as KGHSH and CDR2 as LQKENI. Trimming removed 2 bases from V and 0 bases from J, with 11 bases in between. The CDR3 is 17 amino acids. The CDR3 here is CASSPAPADSGANVLTF. CDR3 coding DNA: TGTGCCAGCTCACCAGCTCCCGCGGACTCTGGGGCCAACGTCCTGACTTTC. The whole variable domain, filled in from reference TRBV18 and TRBJ2-6, reads NAGVMQNPRHLVRRRGQEARLRCSPMKGHSHVYWYRQLPEEGLKFMVYLQKENIIDESGMPKERFSAEFPKEGPSILRIQQVVRGDSAAYFCASSPAPADSGANVLTFGAGSRLTVL.

This clonotype appeared a few times. The rearrangement uses TRBV3-1 and TRBJ2-5, with 14 nucleotides matching TRBD2. The CDR3 length is 17 residues. J gave up 3 bases and V 4 bases, and 7 bases lay outside the gene matches. Germline values: CDR1 LGHDT, CDR2 YNNKEL (reference sequence). CDR3 amino acids: CASSPGTSGGPEETQYF. Written as DNA, the CDR3 is TGTGCCAGCAGCCCCGGGACTAGCGGGGGACCAGAAGAGACCCAGTACTTC.

Ten or more counts support this clonotype. This chain uses TRBV7-2 with TRBJ2-5, with 11 bases matching TRBD2. CDR3 length: 15 residues. Germline V CDR1 and CDR2: SGHTA, FQGNSA. After removal of 5 bases from V and 1 base from J, the junction contained 3 bases not matched to a gene. CDR3 bases: TGTGCCAGCAGCGGGGGGACTAGCGGCCAAGAGACCCAGTACTTC. It is translated as CASSGGTSGQETQYF.

The gene calls are TRBV9 and TRBJ2-5; TRBD2 agrees at 15 bases. Germline V CDR1 and CDR2: SGDLS, YYNGEE. The length of the CDR3 is 18 residues. Trimming cost V 4 bases and J 2 bases; bases outside gene matches: 9. CDR3 sequence (DNA): TGTGCCAGCAGCACCCACGGGACTAGCGGGGGGCCTCAAGAGACCCAGTACTTC. This codes for CASSTHGTSGGPQETQYF.

This clonotype was seen a few times. The chain couples TRBV20-1 to TRBJ1-5, with unresolved D. The CDR3 contains 14 residues. Between the trimmed V and J ends, which lost 3 bases and 5 bases, there was a span of 14 bases. The germline gives CDR1 DFQATT, CDR2 SNEGSKA (reference sequence). The CDR3 loop reads CSARGRSAHQPQHF. The CDR3 DNA is TGCAGTGCTAGGGGTAGGTCAGCGCATCAGCCCCAGCATTTT.

The V gene is TRBV12-3 or TRBV12-4, the J gene TRBJ2-5, with D uncertain. The germline V and J ends were trimmed by 6 bases and 5 bases, with 13 bases remaining between them. The CDR3 sequence is 13 residues long. The CDR3 sequence is CASSSGFWETQYF. CDR3 in DNA: TGTGCCAGCAGCTCAGGATTCTGGGAGACCCAGTACTTC.

This chain connects TRBV4-3 to TRBJ1-1; 7 bases fit TRBD1. Germline V gene lookup returns CDR1 LGHNA and CDR2 YSLEER. The length of the CDR3 is 14 residues. Germline trimming cut 1 base from V and 6 bases from J; bases unmatched to any gene: 5. CDR3 protein: CASSQGRGISEAFF. The CDR3 DNA reads TGCGCCAGCAGCCAAGGCAGGGGGATATCTGAAGCTTTCTTT.

V is TRBV5-4 and J is TRBJ1-1; no clear D gene. V lost 0 bases and J lost 6, with 18 bases in between. This CDR3 comprises 16 residues. In germline, CDR1 is SGHNT, CDR2 YYREEE (reference sequence). CDR3 bases: TGTGCCAGCAGCTTGGCCGGTTGGGATTTGTACTCTGAAGCTTTCTTT. It is translated as CASSLAGWDLYSEAFF.

This clonotype was seen ten or more times. The chain joins TRBV6-5 to TRBJ2-2, with TRBD1 as a possible D gene (5 bases). Trimming shortened V by 0 bases and J by 4 bases, and 18 bases separated the two germline ends. Looked up from germline, CDR1 is MNHEY and CDR2 is SVGAGI. This CDR3 contains 18 residues. The DNA of the CDR3 is TGTGCCAGCAGTTACTCCGCCTGGCAGGGCGGTGGCACCGGGGAGCTGTTTTTT. Translated, it gives CASSYSAWQGGGTGELFF.

There are many counts of this clonotype. The V gene is TRBV7-9, the J gene TRBJ2-5; the match to TRBD2 covers 10 bases. CDR1 SEHNR and CDR2 FQNEAQ come from the germline V gene (reference sequence). CDR3 size: 17 residues. V shed 0 bases, J shed 5 bases, and the junction held 9 bases outside the gene matches. DNA for the CDR3: TGTGCCAGCAGCTTAGCGCTCTGGCTAGCGGGGGAGGAGACCCAGTACTTC. Protein: CASSLALWLAGEETQYF. Filled out from reference TRBV7-9 and TRBJ2-5, the complete variable domain reads DTGVSQNPRHKITKRGQNVTFRCDPISEHNRLYWYRQTLGQGPEFLTYFQNEAQLEKSRLLSDRFSAERPKGSFSTLEIQRTEQGDSAMYLCASSLALWLAGEETQYFGPGTRLLVL.

This clonotype has ten or more counts. This chain joins TRBV7-2 and TRBJ2-5; D is uncertain. The CDR3 consists of 13 residues. V lost 4 bases to trimming and J lost 1 base, with 7 bases between them. In germline, CDR1 is SGHTA, CDR2 FQGNSA. The CDR3 loop is CASSWERQETQYF. CDR3 nucleotide sequence: TGTGCCAGCAGCTGGGAACGCCAAGAGACCCAGTACTTC.

V gene TRBV5-4 combines with J gene TRBJ2-1; 10 positions match TRBD2. Germline V gives CDR1 SGHNT, CDR2 YYREEE (reference sequence). The CDR3 extends over 16 amino acids. The V and J ends lost 6 bases and 7 bases, in that order; junction bases with no gene match: 13. The CDR3 DNA reads TGTGCCAGCACCAACCCTCCAGCGGGGGGGCCAAATGAGCAGTTCTTC. It specifies CASTNPPAGGPNEQFF. Full variable domain (rest looked up from reference TRBV5-4 and TRBJ2-1): ETGVTQSPTHLIKTRGQQVTLRCSSQSGHNTVSWYQQALGQGPQFIFQYYREEENGRGNFPPRFSGLQFPNYSSELNVNALELDDSALYLCASTNPPAGGPNEQFFGPGTRLTVL.

This clonotype was found a few times. This chain connects TRBV30 to TRBJ2-7; D is perhaps TRBD1 (6 bases). V was cut by 2 bases and J by 0 bases, with 8 bases left in between. Germline CDR1 is GTSNPN and CDR2 is SVGIG (reference sequence). The length of the CDR3 is 13 residues. The CDR3 DNA follows: TGTGCCTGGAGTCGACAGGACTCCTACGAGCAGTACTTC. Protein: CAWSRQDSYEQYF.

This clonotype was seen a few times. V is TRBV11-2 and J is TRBJ2-5, with D maybe TRBD2 (5 bases). Trimming cost V 3 bases and J 5 bases, with 13 bases left between them. This CDR3 spans 14 amino acids. Germline values: CDR1 SGHAT, CDR2 FQNNGV. The CDR3 protein is CASSLWLAGETQYF. In nucleotides, the CDR3 is TGTGCCAGCAGCTTGTGGCTAGCCGGTGAGACCCAGTACTTC.

This clonotype was counted between two and nine times. The chain recombines TRBV5-1 with TRBJ1-5; no reliable D call. Trimming shortened V by 4 bases and J by 6 bases, and 5 bases separated the two germline ends. The germline CDR1 and CDR2 sequences are SGHRS and YFSETQ. This CDR3 is 11 amino acids long. Here the CDR3 DNA reads TGCGCCAGCAGCGGGTTTCAGCCCCAGCATTTT. As protein: CASSGFQPQHF.

The chain recombines TRBV7-2 with TRBJ1-3; D is unresolved. Deletions cut 1 base from V and 4 bases from J, with 14 bases between. There are 16 residues in the CDR3. Per germline, CDR1 SGHTA and CDR2 FQGNSA. CDR3 loop: CASSLELGVAGNTIYF. The CDR3 bases are TGTGCCAGCAGCTTAGAACTCGGGGTGGCGGGAAACACCATATATTTT.

This rearrangement joins TRBV6-5 to TRBJ1-2, with D unclear. The CDR3 has 13 amino acids. The germline V and J ends were trimmed by 0 bases and 8 bases, with 10 bases remaining between them. Germline CDR1 MNHEY, CDR2 SVGAGI. The DNA of the CDR3 is TGTGCCAGCAGTTACTCGTACGGGAGGGGCTACACCTTC. Translated: CASSYSYGRGYTF.

This clonotype was observed a handful of times. The V call is TRBV12-3 or TRBV12-4, the J call TRBJ2-7; D gene uncertain. The CDR3 spans 11 residues. V was clipped by 5 bases and J by 2 bases, with 4 bases between them. CDR3 loop: CASSTAYEQYF. DNA of the CDR3: TGTGCCAGCAGTACGGCCTACGAGCAGTACTTC.